The next 14 T cell receptor beta chains were all read from a single sample in a study of PD-L1 blockade in urothelial cancer. Indicated time point: pretreatment peripheral blood. The data were produced by immunoSEQ multiplex PCR, yet TCRdb's version contains in-frame clones alone and is incomplete. This sample has approximately 55,000 clones; about 86% occur once, and the top ten carry approximately 20%. The sample consisted of PBMCs, taken around atezolizumab (anti-PD-L1) treatment. The receptors derive from a man aged 55 to 70 with urothelial cancer.

This clone was observed a handful of times. This sequence joins TRBV6-5 and TRBJ2-2, with 7 bases aligning to TRBD1. The ends lost 4 bases at V and 4 bases at J; junction bases unmatched: 6. Per germline, CDR1 MNHEY and CDR2 SVGAGI. The CDR3 totals 15 residues. Here the CDR3 reads CASSSNTGVTGELFF. The CDR3 DNA reads as TGTGCCAGCAGTTCAAATACAGGGGTCACCGGGGAGCTGTTTTTT.

The chain is built from TRBV19 and TRBJ1-6; D not resolved. Germline V CDR1 and CDR2: LNHDA, SQIVND (reference sequence). V lost 9 bases, J lost 10 bases, and 19 bases lay in between. This CDR3 is built from 14 residues. This chain's CDR3 is CASRSPGRTSPLHF. In nucleotides, the CDR3 is TGTGCCAGCAGATCCCCCGGGAGAACCTCACCCCTCCACTTT.

The rearrangement joins TRBV7-6 to TRBJ2-5, with TRBD2 matching over 14 bases. Per the germline V gene, CDR1 is SGHVS and CDR2 is FNYEAQ. The CDR3 has 18 amino acids. V dropped 3 bases and J dropped 5; count of bases not matched to a gene: 11. CDR3 nucleotide sequence: TGTGCCAGCAGCTTCCCGACTAGCGGGGGGGCGCGCTGGGAGACCCAGTACTTC. Residues: CASSFPTSGGARWETQYF. Based on the CDR3 plus reference TRBV7-6 and TRBJ2-5, the full variable domain is GAGVSQSPRYKVTKRGQDVALRCDPISGHVSLYWYRQALGQGPEFLTYFNYEAQQDKSGLPNDRFSAERPEGSISTLTIQRTEQRDSAMYRCASSFPTSGGARWETQYFGPGTRLLVL.

The CDR3 nucleotides read TGCGCCAGCAGCTTACAAGACAGGGACTCTGGGGCCAACGTCCTGACTTTC. This encodes CASSLQDRDSGANVLTF. The chain has TRBV5-1 and TRBJ2-6, with 7 bases that match TRBD1. With V trimmed by 2 bases and J by 0 bases, 5 bases remained unmatched. The germline CDR1 and CDR2 sequences are SGHRS and YFSETQ. This CDR3 has 17 residues.

The chain combines TRBV19 with TRBJ2-2; D is possibly TRBD2 (6 bases). Trimming pared 6 bases from V and 0 bases from J, leaving 8 bases between. Germline values: CDR1 LNHDA, CDR2 SQIVND (reference sequence). CDR3 length: 14 residues. CDR3 amino acids: CASRGLTNTGELFF. The CDR3 DNA reads TGTGCCAGTAGGGGACTGACGAACACCGGGGAGCTGTTTTTT. The whole variable domain, filled in from reference TRBV19 and TRBJ2-2, reads DGGITQSPKYLFRKEGQNVTLSCEQNLNHDAMYWYRQDPGQGLRLIYYSQIVNDFQKGDIAEGYSVSREKKESFPLTVTSAQKNPTAFYLCASRGLTNTGELFFGEGSRLTVL.

The CDR3 DNA is TGTGCCACCAGCAGAGCCCCCGGACAGGGGGGCAACGAGCAGTACTTC. Amino acid sequence: CATSRAPGQGGNEQYF. The J gene is TRBJ2-7, the V gene TRBV15, with 10 bases that match TRBD1. Germline CDR1 LNHNV, CDR2 YYDKDF (reference sequence). CDR3 length equals 16 residues. The junction had 8 bases not matched to a gene; V was cut back by 1 base and J by 5 bases.

The chain joins TRBV4-2 to TRBJ2-5, with D perhaps TRBD2 (5 bases). The CDR3 covers 15 residues. The germline gives CDR1 LGHNA, CDR2 YNFKEQ. Trimming stripped 0 bases from V and 4 bases from J, with 12 bases between. CDR3 DNA sequence: TGTGCCAGCAGCCAAGATTACGAGGGTGTAGAGACCCAGTACTTC. Translation: CASSQDYEGVETQYF.

The chain combines TRBV4-2 with TRBJ2-3; 13 nucleotides line up with TRBD2. J gave up 2 bases and V 4 bases, and 3 bases lay outside the gene matches. CDR1 is LGHNA, CDR2 YNFKEQ, per germline. The CDR3 runs to 16 residues. CDR3 in DNA: TGTGCCAGCAGCCGCGGGACTAGCGGGATCACAGATACGCAGTATTTT. Amino acid sequence: CASSRGTSGITDTQYF.

The chain joins TRBV5-6 to TRBJ2-5; TRBD1 aligns across 9 bases. The CDR3 is 13 residues long. The V and J ends lost 4 bases and 6 bases, in that order; junction bases with no gene match: 4. CDR1 is SGHDT and CDR2 is YYEEEE in the germline V gene. The CDR3 DNA reads as TGTGCCAGCAGCATGGGGACAGGGAAGACCCAGTACTTC. Its translation: CASSMGTGKTQYF.

The chain employs TRBV6-5 and TRBJ2-1, with 7 bases fitting TRBD2. CDR1 and CDR2 from the germline V gene are MNHEY and SVGAGI. The CDR3 consists of 13 residues. V was pared by 4 bases and J by 6 bases, with 3 bases of the junction left unmatched. The CDR3 spells CASSWTSINEQFF. The CDR3 coding sequence is TGTGCCAGCAGTTGGACTAGTATCAATGAGCAGTTCTTC.

The rearrangement joins TRBV14 to TRBJ1-2, with D possibly matching TRBD1 (6 bases). The CDR3 extends over 15 amino acids. Deletions cut 0 bases from V and 4 bases from J, with 12 bases between. The V gene's germline CDR1 is SGHDN and CDR2 FVKESK. The CDR3, as DNA: TGTGCCAGCAGCCAAGAAGGCCCCAGGGGCTATGGCTACACCTTC. It yields the protein CASSQEGPRGYGYTF.

The chain carries TRBV4-2 and TRBJ2-2; D remains ambiguous. The CDR3 has 14 residues. Trimming shortened V by 0 bases and J by 4 bases, and 6 bases separated the two germline ends. Looked up from germline, CDR1 is LGHNA and CDR2 is YNFKEQ. Written as DNA, the CDR3 is TGTGCCAGCAGCCAAGAACCGAGCACCGGGGAGCTGTTTTTT. Its translation: CASSQEPSTGELFF.

The J gene is TRBJ2-7, the V gene TRBV18, with unresolved D. Trimming cost V 0 bases and J 7 bases, with 13 bases left between them. This CDR3 is built from 14 residues. CDR1 and CDR2 from the germline V gene are KGHSH and LQKENI. CDR3 nucleotide sequence: TGTGCCAGCTCACCACCGCCCAGTCCTTTAGAGCAGTACTTC. Protein product: CASSPPPSPLEQYF.

The rearrangement joins TRBV15 to TRBJ2-6; D not resolved. Germline-derived CDR1 and CDR2 are LNHNV and YYDKDF (reference sequence). This CDR3 has 15 amino acids. Trimming took 0 bases from V and 6 from J, leaving 9 bases between them. The CDR3 nucleotides read TGTGCCACCAGCAGAGACCTTCCTGTGGCCAACGTCCTGACTTTC. Encoded protein: CATSRDLPVANVLTF.